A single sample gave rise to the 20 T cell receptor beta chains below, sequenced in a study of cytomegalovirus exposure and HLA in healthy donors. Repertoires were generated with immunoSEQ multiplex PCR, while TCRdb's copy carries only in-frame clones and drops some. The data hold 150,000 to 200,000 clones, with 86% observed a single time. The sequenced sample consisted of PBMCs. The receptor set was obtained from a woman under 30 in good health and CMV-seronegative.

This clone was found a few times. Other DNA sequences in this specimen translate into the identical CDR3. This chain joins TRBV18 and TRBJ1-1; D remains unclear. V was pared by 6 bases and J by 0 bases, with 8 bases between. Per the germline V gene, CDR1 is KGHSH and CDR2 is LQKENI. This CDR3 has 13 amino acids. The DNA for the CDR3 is TGTGCCAGCTCTGGAGGGCTGAACACTGAAGCTTTCTTT. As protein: CASSGGLNTEAFF.

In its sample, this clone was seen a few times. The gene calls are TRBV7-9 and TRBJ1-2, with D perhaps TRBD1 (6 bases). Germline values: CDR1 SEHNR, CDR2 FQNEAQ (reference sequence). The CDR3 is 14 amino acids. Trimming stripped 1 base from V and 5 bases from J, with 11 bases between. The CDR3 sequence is CASSLGTESYGYTF. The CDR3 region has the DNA TGTGCCAGCAGCTTAGGGACAGAGTCTTATGGCTACACCTTC.

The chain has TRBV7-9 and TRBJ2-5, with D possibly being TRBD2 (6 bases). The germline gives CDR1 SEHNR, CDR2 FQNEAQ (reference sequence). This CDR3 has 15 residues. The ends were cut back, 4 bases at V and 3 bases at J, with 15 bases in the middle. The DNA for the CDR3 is TGTGCCAGCAGCTCCCGGGAGCAGGGTGAAGAGACCCAGTACTTC. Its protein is CASSSREQGEETQYF.

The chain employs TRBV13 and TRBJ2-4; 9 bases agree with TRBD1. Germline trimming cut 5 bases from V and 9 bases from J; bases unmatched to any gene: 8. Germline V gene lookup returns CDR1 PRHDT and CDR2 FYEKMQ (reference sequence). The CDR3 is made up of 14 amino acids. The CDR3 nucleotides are TGTGCCAGCAGCACTGGGACAGGGAACACCATTCAGTACTTC. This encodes CASSTGTGNTIQYF. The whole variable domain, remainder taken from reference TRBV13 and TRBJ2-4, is AAGVIQSPRHLIKEKRETATLKCYPIPRHDTVYWYQQGPGQDPQFLISFYEKMQSDKGSIPDRFSAQQFSDYHSELNMSSLELGDSALYFCASSTGTGNTIQYFGAGTRLSVL.

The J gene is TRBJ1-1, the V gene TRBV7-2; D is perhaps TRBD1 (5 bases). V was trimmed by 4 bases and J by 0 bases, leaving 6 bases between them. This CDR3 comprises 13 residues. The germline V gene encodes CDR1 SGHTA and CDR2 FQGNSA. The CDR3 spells CASSSQVNTEAFF. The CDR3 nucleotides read TGTGCCAGCAGCTCACAGGTGAACACTGAAGCTTTCTTT.

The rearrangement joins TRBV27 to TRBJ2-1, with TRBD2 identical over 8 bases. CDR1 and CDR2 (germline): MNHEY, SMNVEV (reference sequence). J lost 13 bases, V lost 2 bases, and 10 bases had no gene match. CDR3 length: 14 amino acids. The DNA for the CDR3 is TGTGCCAGCAGTTTACGGGGGGGATTTGCCCCCCAGTTCTTC. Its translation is CASSLRGGFAPQFF.

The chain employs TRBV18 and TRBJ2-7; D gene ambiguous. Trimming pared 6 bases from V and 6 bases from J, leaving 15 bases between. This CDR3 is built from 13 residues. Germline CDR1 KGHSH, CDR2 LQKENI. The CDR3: CASSTLGDSEQYF. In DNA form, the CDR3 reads TGTGCCAGCTCCACCCTCGGTGATTCCGAGCAGTACTTC.

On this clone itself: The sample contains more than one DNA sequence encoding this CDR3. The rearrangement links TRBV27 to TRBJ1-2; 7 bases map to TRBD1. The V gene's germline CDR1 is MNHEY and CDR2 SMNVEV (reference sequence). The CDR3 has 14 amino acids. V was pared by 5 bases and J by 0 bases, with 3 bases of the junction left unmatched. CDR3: CASSPRGANYGYTF. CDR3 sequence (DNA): TGTGCCAGCAGTCCCAGGGGGGCTAACTATGGCTACACCTTC.

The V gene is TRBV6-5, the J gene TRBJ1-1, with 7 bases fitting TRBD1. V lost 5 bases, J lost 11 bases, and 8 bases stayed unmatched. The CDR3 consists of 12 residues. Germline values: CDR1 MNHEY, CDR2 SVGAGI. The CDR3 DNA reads TGTGCCAGCAGTACAATGACAGGGCGGGCTTTCTTT. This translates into CASSTMTGRAFF.

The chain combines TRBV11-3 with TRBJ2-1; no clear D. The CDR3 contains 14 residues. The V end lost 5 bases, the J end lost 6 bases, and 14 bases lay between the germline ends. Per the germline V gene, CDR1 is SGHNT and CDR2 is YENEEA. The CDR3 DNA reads TGTGCCAGCAGCCCAAATGGTCCCAGCAATGAGCAGTTCTTC. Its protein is CASSPNGPSNEQFF.

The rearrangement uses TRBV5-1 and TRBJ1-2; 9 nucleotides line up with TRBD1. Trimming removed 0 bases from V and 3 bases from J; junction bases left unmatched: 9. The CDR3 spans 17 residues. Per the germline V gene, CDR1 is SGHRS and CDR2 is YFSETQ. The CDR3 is CASSLAGTGIGDYGYTF. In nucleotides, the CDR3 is TGCGCCAGCAGCTTGGCCGGGACAGGGATTGGGGACTATGGCTACACCTTC.

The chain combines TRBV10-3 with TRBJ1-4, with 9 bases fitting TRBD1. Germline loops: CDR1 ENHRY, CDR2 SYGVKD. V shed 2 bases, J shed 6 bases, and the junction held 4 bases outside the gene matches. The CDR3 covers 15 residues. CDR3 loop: CAISETDRGDEKLFF. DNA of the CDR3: TGTGCCATCAGTGAGACGGACAGGGGCGATGAAAAACTGTTTTTT.

The CDR3 region is CASSFQDTQYF. The DNA of the CDR3 is TGTGCCAGCTCATTCCAGGATACGCAGTATTTT. This chain connects TRBV18 to TRBJ2-3; the D is unclear. CDR3 length equals 11 residues. Germline CDR1 KGHSH, CDR2 LQKENI. Trimming took 5 bases from V and 6 from J, leaving 6 bases between them. Using reference TRBV18 and TRBJ2-3 for the parts outside the CDR3, the full variable domain is NAGVMQNPRHLVRRRGQEARLRCSPMKGHSHVYWYRQLPEEGLKFMVYLQKENIIDESGMPKERFSAEFPKEGPSILRIQQVVRGDSAAYFCASSFQDTQYFGPGTRLTVL.

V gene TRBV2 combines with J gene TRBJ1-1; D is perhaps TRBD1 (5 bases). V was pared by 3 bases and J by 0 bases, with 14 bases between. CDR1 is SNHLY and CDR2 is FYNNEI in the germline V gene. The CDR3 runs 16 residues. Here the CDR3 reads CASSDGARSLNTEAFF. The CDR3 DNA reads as TGTGCCAGCAGTGATGGGGCCCGATCCTTGAACACTGAAGCTTTCTTT. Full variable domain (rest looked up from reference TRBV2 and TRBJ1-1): EPEVTQTPSHQVTQMGQEVILRCVPISNHLYFYWYRQILGQKVEFLVSFYNNEISEKSEIFDDQFSVERPDGSNFTLKIRSTKLEDSAMYFCASSDGARSLNTEAFFGQGTRLTVV.

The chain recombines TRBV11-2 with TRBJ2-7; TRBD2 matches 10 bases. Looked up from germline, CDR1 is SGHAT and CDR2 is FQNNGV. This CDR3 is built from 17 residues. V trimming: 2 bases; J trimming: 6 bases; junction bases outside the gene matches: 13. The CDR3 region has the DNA TGTGCCAGCAGCTTAACCAGCGGGAGGGCCTTTTTGGCCGAGCAGTACTTC. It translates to CASSLTSGRAFLAEQYF.

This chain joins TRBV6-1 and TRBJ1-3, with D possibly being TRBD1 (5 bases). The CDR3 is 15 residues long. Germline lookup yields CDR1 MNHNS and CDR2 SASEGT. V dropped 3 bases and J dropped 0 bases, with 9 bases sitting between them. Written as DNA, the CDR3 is TGTGCCAGCAGTGACAGGGTCAACTCTGGAAACACCATATATTTT. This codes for CASSDRVNSGNTIYF.

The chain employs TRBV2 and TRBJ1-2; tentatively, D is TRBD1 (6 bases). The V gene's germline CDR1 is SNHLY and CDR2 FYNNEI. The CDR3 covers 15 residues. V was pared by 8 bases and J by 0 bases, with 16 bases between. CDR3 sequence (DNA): TGTGCCAGCCGATTCGACAGGACAGCTAACTATGGCTACACCTTC. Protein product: CASRFDRTANYGYTF.

DNA for the CDR3: TGTGCCAGCAGCCGGACAGGCTCATCACCCTCCTACGAGCAGTACTTC. Amino acid sequence: CASSRTGSSPSYEQYF. The chain uses TRBV7-9 and TRBJ2-7; 7 nucleotides match TRBD1. The V segment lost 5 bases and the J segment 0 bases; nucleotides outside the gene matches: 10. CDR3 length equals 16 residues. The germline V gene encodes CDR1 SEHNR and CDR2 FQNEAQ (reference sequence). The full variable domain, rest sourced from reference TRBV7-9 and TRBJ2-7, is DTGVSQNPRHKITKRGQNVTFRCDPISEHNRLYWYRQTLGQGPEFLTYFQNEAQLEKSRLLSDRFSAERPKGSFSTLEIQRTEQGDSAMYLCASSRTGSSPSYEQYFGPGTRLTVT.

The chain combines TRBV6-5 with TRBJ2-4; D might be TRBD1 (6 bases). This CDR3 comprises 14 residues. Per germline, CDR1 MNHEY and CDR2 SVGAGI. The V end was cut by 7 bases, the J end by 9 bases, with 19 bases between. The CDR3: CASTERNRVGIQYF. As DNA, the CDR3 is TGTGCCAGCACCGAAAGGAACAGGGTCGGCATTCAGTACTTC.

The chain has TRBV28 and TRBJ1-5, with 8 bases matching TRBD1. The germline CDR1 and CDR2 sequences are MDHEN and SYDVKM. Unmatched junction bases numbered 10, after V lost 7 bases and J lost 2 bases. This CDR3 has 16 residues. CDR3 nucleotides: TGTGCCAGCACCCCTCCAGGACAGGGTCGCAATCAGCCCCAGCATTTT. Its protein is CASTPPGQGRNQPQHF. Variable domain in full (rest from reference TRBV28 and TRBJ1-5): DVKVTQSSRYLVKRTGEKVFLECVQDMDHENMFWYRQDPGLGLRLIYFSYDVKMKEKGDIPEGYSVSREKKERFSLILESASTNQTSMYLCASTPPGQGRNQPQHFGDGTRLSIL.